This T cell receptor (beta chain) was observed in a study of control samples from healthy donors and cancer patients. Germline V CDR1 and CDR2: MDHEN, SYDVKM. The V gene end was trimmed by 0 bases and the J gene end by 10 bases; junction bases not matched to a gene: 10. CDR3 length: 16 amino acids. The method was immunoSEQ multiplex PCR; TCRdb's version includes in-frame clones alone and lacks a portion of them. This sample yields about 150,000 clones, of which roughly 92% are seen a single time; approximately 2.5% belongs to the top ten. The chain joins TRBV28 to TRBJ2-1; 9 nucleotides match TRBD2. The source is a man in his forties or fifties in good health. The source material was blood. CDR3 sequence (DNA): TGTGCCAGCAGTTTATGGTTTAGCGGGAGTTCAGGGGAGCAGTTCTTC. Translation gives CASSLWFSGSSGEQFF.